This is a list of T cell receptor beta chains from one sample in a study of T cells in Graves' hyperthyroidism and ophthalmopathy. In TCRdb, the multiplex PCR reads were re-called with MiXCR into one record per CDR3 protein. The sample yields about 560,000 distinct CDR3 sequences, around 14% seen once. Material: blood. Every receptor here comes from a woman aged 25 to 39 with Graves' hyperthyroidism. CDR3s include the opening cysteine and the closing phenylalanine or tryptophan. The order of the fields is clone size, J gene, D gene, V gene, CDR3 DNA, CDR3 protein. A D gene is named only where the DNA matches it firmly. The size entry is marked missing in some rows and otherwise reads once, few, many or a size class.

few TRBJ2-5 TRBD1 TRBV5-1 TGCGCCAGCACCCTCCGGATGCCGGGACAGGGAGTAGAGACCCAGTACTTC CASTLRMPGQGVETQYF
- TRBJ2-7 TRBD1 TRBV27 TGTGCCAGCAGTGTCCGGGGGACAGGGTCCTACGAGCAGTACTTC CASSVRGTGSYEQYF
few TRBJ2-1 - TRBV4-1 TGCGCCAGCAGCCAAGATCAGGTGTCAAATGAGCAGTTCTTC CASSQDQVSNEQFF
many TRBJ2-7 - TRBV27 TGTGCCAGCAGTTCGACCTCCCCGGGACTCGGCTCCTACGAGCAGTACTTC CASSSTSPGLGSYEQYF
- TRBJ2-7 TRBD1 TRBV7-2 TGTGCCAGCACCGGGACAGGGAACGAGCAGTACTTC CASTGTGNEQYF
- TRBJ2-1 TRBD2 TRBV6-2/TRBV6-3 TGTGCCACCCAAGCGGGAGTATTCTCCAATGAGCAGTTCTTC CATQAGVFSNEQFF
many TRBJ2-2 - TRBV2 TGTGCCAGCAAATCACAGGGCCCCGCGAACACCGGGGAGCTGTTTTTT CASKSQGPANTGELFF
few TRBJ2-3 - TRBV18 TGTGCCAGCTCACCTGGGGAAGCCACAGATACGCAGTATTTT CASSPGEATDTQYF
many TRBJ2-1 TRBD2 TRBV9 TGTGCCAGCAGCCCCCTCCGGGAGGGCCCCTTGGAGCAGTTCTTC CASSPLREGPLEQFF
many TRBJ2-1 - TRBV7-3 TGTGCCAGCAGCTTAGAGAGGGGATCCCACTTTAGCTCCTACAATGAGCAGTTCTTC CASSLERGSHFSSYNEQFF
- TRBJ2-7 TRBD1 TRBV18 TGTGCCAGCTCACCAATGACAGGGTGGGACGAGCAGTACTTC CASSPMTGWDEQYF
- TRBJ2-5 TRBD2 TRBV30 TGTGCCTGGAGTGTACGACTAGCGTTCTGGGAGACCCAGTACTTC CAWSVRLAFWETQYF
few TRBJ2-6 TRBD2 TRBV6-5 TGTGCCAGCAGTTACTCGGGACCTAGCGGGACGGGGGCCAACGTCCTGACTTTC CASSYSGPSGTGANVLTF
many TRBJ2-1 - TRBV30 TGTGCCTGGAGGAGGGTATCCAATGAGCAGTTCTTC CAWRRVSNEQFF
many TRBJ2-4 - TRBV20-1 TGCAGTGCTAGTCGCGGCCTCGGCGACCGGTCACACCTAAAAAACATTCAGTACTTC CSASRGLGDRSHLKNIQYF
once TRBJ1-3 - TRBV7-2 TGTGCCAGCAGCTTAGATTCATCTGGAGACACCATATATTTT CASSLDSSGDTIYF
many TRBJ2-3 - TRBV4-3 TGCGCCAGCAGCGTACAGGGACATCCTAGCACAGATACGCAGTATTTT CASSVQGHPSTDTQYF
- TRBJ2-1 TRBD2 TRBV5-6 TGTGCCAGCAGTACACGACTAGCGGCCTACAATGAGCAGTTCTTC CASSTRLAAYNEQFF
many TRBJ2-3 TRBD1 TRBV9 TGTGCCAGCAGCCAACAGGGGGCGCATAGTACAGATACGCAGTATTTT CASSQQGAHSTDTQYF
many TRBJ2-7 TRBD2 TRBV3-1 TGTGCCAGCAGCCCCGTGCAGCGGGACCCTCGCGAGCAGTACTTC CASSPVQRDPREQYF
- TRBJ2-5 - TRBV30 TGTGCCTGGAAACCTTCCCGAGAGACCCAGTACTTC CAWKPSRETQYF
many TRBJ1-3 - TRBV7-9 TGTGCCAGCAGCTTACCGCTCTCTGGAAACACCATATATTTT CASSLPLSGNTIYF
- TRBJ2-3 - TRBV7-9 TGTGCCAGCAGCTTTAGGCCCCCGACCCGCACAGATACGCAGTATTTT CASSFRPPTRTDTQYF
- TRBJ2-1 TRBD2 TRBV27 TGTGCCAGCAGTTTAGGGACTAGCGGTTTGTACAATGAGCAGTTCTTC CASSLGTSGLYNEQFF
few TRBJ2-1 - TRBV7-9 TGTGCCAGCAGCTTGTACCCCTTAAATGAGCAGTTCTTC CASSLYPLNEQFF
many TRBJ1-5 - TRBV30 TGTGCCTGGAGTGTACTGGGGATTAGCAATCAGCCCCAGCATTTT CAWSVLGISNQPQHF
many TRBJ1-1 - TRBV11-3 TGTGCCAGCAGCGCCACAGGGAGCACTGAAGCTTTCTTT CASSATGSTEAFF
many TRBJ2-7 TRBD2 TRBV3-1 TGTGCCAGCAGCCACTCTAGCGGGGCTCCCTACGAGCAGTACTTC CASSHSSGAPYEQYF
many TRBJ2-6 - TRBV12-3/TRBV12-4 TGTGCCAGCAGTTTAGCCAGGGAGCCTGGGGCCAACGTCCTGACTTTC CASSLAREPGANVLTF
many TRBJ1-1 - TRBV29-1 TGCAGCGTTGAACGGGGTCGGGACACTGAAGCTTTCTTT CSVERGRDTEAFF
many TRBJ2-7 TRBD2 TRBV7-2 TGTGCCAGCAGCGTCACTAGCGGGACGACCTACGAGCAGTACTTC CASSVTSGTTYEQYF
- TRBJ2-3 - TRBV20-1 TGCAGTGCTCGCCCAGCGGCCGGTACCCCAGATACGCAGTATTTT CSARPAAGTPDTQYF
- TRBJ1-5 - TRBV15 TGTGCCACCAGCAGAAAATGGACCGGCAATCAGCCCCAGCATTTT CATSRKWTGNQPQHF
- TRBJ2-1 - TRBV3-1 TGTGCCAGCAGCCAAGCTTCAGGGATCTCCTACAATGAGCAGTTCTTC CASSQASGISYNEQFF
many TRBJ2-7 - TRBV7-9 TGTGCCAGCAGCCATCCGGTGGTGGGGGGCGAGCAGTACTTC CASSHPVVGGEQYF
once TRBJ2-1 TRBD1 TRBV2 TGTGCCATCACCTTGAGGACAGGGGAAAATGAGCAGTTCTTC CAITLRTGENEQFF
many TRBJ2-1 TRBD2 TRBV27 TGTGCCAGCAGTCCACCCCCGCGGGGGGCTAGCGGGGAAAACAATGAGCAGTTCTTC CASSPPPRGASGENNEQFF
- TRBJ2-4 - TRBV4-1 TGCGCCAGCAGCCAAGTAATAGCCAAAAACATTCAGTACTTC CASSQVIAKNIQYF
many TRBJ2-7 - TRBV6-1 TGTGCCAGCAGCCGGACAGTGAGCTCCTACGAGCAGTACTTC CASSRTVSSYEQYF
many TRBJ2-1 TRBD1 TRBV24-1 TGTGCCACCAGTGACTCGGGACAGGGGGGCAACAATGAGCAGTTCTTC CATSDSGQGGNNEQFF
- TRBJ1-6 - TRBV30 TGTGCCTGGAGTGTTCACGCAGGCTATAATTCACCCCTCCACTTT CAWSVHAGYNSPLHF
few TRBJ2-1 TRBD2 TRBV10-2 TGCGCCAGCAGTGGGGTAGCGGGGGTCGACAATGAGCAGTTCTTC CASSGVAGVDNEQFF
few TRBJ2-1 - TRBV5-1 TGCGCCAGCAGCTTGGATGTCGGGAAAAATGAGCAGTTCTTC CASSLDVGKNEQFF
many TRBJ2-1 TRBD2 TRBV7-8 TGTGCCAGCAGCCCTACTAGCGGAAGCTCCTACAATGAGCAGTTCTTC CASSPTSGSSYNEQFF
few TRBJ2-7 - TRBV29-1 TGCAGCGTAGAGGGTAATTACGAGCAGTACTTC CSVEGNYEQYF